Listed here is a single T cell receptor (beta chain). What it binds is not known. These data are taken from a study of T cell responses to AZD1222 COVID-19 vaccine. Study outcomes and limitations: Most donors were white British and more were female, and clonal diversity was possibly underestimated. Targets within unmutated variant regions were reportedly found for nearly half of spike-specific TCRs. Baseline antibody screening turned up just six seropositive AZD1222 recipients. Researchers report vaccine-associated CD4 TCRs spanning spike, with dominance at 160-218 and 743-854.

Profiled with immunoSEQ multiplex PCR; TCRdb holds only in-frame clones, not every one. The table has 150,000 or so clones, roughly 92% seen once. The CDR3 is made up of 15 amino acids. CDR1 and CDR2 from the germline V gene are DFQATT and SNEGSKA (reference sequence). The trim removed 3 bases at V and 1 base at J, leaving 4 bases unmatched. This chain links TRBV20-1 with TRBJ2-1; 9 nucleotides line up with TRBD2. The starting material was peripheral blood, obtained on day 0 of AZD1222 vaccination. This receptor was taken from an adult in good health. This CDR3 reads CSASSGRESYNEQFF. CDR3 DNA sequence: TGCAGTGCTAGTAGCGGGAGAGAGTCCTACAATGAGCAGTTCTTC.